The 15 T cell receptor beta chains presented below share a single source sample, sequenced in a study of cytomegalovirus exposure and HLA in healthy donors. The data were produced by immunoSEQ multiplex PCR, yet TCRdb's version contains in-frame clones alone and is incomplete. The profile covers about 130,000 clones, with less than 95% appearing a single time and roughly 1.9% taken by the ten largest. The sequenced material came from PBMCs. All receptors derive from a young man in good health and CMV-seropositive.

This chain joins TRBV27 and TRBJ2-1, with 11 bases fitting TRBD2. V shed 5 bases and J 0 bases; nucleotides not matched to a gene: 3. Germline CDR1 reads MNHEY; CDR2 reads SMNVEV (reference sequence). CDR3 length equals 16 residues. CDR3 in amino acids: CASSPTSGSSYNEQFF. The CDR3 nucleotides are TGTGCCAGCAGTCCCACTAGCGGGAGCTCCTACAATGAGCAGTTCTTC.

The DNA of the CDR3 is TGTGCCAGCAGTTCCACCGGTACCGGGAGCGGCTACGAGCAGTACTTC. Residues: CASSSTGTGSGYEQYF. This sequence joins TRBV28 and TRBJ2-7, with D perhaps TRBD2 (6 bases). The V and J ends lost 4 bases and 3 bases respectively, with 19 bases between them. The germline V gene has CDR1 MDHEN and CDR2 SYDVKM. The CDR3 runs 16 residues.

V gene TRBV6-6 combines with J gene TRBJ2-3, with D tentatively TRBD2 (5 bases). The germline gives CDR1 MNHNY, CDR2 SVGAGI (reference sequence). V was clipped by 6 bases and J by 4 bases, with 14 bases between them. CDR3 length: 14 amino acids. CDR3 amino acids: CASSSRGIPDTQYF. The DNA of the CDR3 is TGTGCCAGCAGCTCACGGGGAATCCCAGATACGCAGTATTTT.

This chain connects TRBV11-2 to TRBJ1-1; D call uncertain. Germline values: CDR1 SGHAT, CDR2 FQNNGV. V was clipped by 2 bases and J by 7 bases, with 14 bases between them. The CDR3 has 14 amino acids. CDR3 residues: CASSLSAGGLEAFF. DNA for the CDR3: TGTGCCAGCAGCTTAAGCGCGGGAGGACTTGAAGCTTTCTTT.

J is TRBJ1-4 and V is TRBV28; D ambiguous. Germline V gives CDR1 MDHEN, CDR2 SYDVKM. V shed 1 base and J shed 5 bases, with 11 bases lying between them. The CDR3 is 15 amino acids. DNA for the CDR3: TGTGCCAGCAGTTTATCAGGAGGGCCCAATGAAAAACTGTTTTTT. It is translated as CASSLSGGPNEKLFF. Full variable domain (remainder filled in from reference TRBV28 and TRBJ1-4): DVKVTQSSRYLVKRTGEKVFLECVQDMDHENMFWYRQDPGLGLRLIYFSYDVKMKEKGDIPEGYSVSREKKERFSLILESASTNQTSMYLCASSLSGGPNEKLFFGSGTQLSVL.

The chain carries TRBV6-6 and TRBJ2-7, with a possible D match to TRBD2 (5 bases). Germline assignment: CDR1 MNHNY and CDR2 SVGAGI (reference sequence). The length of the CDR3 is 16 residues. The V end lost 5 bases, the J end lost 4 bases, and 21 bases lay between the germline ends. CDR3 loop: CASSPLVWGEEYEQYF. CDR3 nucleotides: TGTGCCAGCAGTCCCCTGGTTTGGGGAGAAGAATACGAGCAGTACTTC.

This rearrangement joins TRBV19 to TRBJ1-1, with D uncertain. Germline V CDR1 and CDR2: LNHDA, SQIVND (reference sequence). V was cut by 1 base and J by 5 bases, with 8 bases left in between. This CDR3 is built from 13 residues. CDR3: CASSIVAGTEAFF. As DNA, the CDR3 is TGTGCCAGTAGTATAGTGGCGGGGACTGAAGCTTTCTTT.

This rearrangement joins TRBV4-2 to TRBJ2-5; D uncertain. V lost 1 base and J 5 bases, leaving 11 bases between the germline ends. The CDR3 length is 14 residues. Per germline, CDR1 LGHNA and CDR2 YNFKEQ. DNA for the CDR3: TGTGCCAGCAGCCAAGGGCAAAGACTGGAGACCCAGTACTTC. It encodes CASSQGQRLETQYF.

The chain is built from TRBV6-5 and TRBJ1-2; the D gene is possibly TRBD1 (5 bases). In germline, CDR1 is MNHEY, CDR2 SVGAGI. Trimming shortened V by 4 bases and J by 0 bases, and 6 bases separated the two germline ends. The CDR3 has 13 amino acids. The DNA of the CDR3 is TGTGCCAGCAGTTTAGGGGCTAACTATGGCTACACCTTC. It encodes CASSLGANYGYTF.

This clone was seen only a few times. The rearrangement uses TRBV19 and TRBJ1-4; D is unclear. The V gene's germline CDR1 is LNHDA and CDR2 SQIVND (reference sequence). The length of the CDR3 is 17 residues. V was pared by 5 bases and J by 8 bases, with 24 bases between. CDR3 sequence: CASSGGMQAGKREKLFF. The CDR3 coding sequence is TGTGCCAGTAGTGGAGGAATGCAGGCCGGGAAGCGAGAAAAACTGTTTTTT.

CDR3 bases: TGTGCCAGCAGTGTTCCAAACTATGGCTACACCTTC. Translating it yields CASSVPNYGYTF. J is TRBJ1-2 and V is TRBV28; D gene unclear. The CDR3 has 12 residues. CDR1 and CDR2 (germline): MDHEN, SYDVKM. The ends were cut back, 5 bases at V and 2 bases at J, with 6 bases in the middle.

V gene TRBV7-2 combines with J gene TRBJ1-1; no clear D gene. Germline V CDR1 and CDR2: SGHTA, FQGNSA. The CDR3 totals 11 residues. V was shortened by 5 bases and J by 3 bases, with 4 bases between the two germline ends. CDR3 sequence: CASSAYTEAFF. CDR3 coding DNA: TGTGCCAGCAGCGCGTACACTGAAGCTTTCTTT.

The chain combines TRBV21-1 with TRBJ1-2; the table names TRBD1, a call not compared with the DNA. TRBV21-1 is a known pseudogene. The CDR3 consists of 17 residues. The CDR3 bases are TGTGCCAGCAGCAAAGAAGAGGGCAGGGGCATGAACTATGGCTACACCTTC. Its translation is CASSKEEGRGMNYGYTF.

The rearrangement joins TRBV7-2 to TRBJ2-7, with D hard to call. The germline V gene encodes CDR1 SGHTA and CDR2 FQGNSA. The CDR3 covers 12 residues. The germline V and J ends were trimmed by 1 base and 6 bases, with 7 bases remaining between them. As DNA, the CDR3 is TGTGCCAGCAGCTTAGTGGAGCTCGAGCAGTACTTC. It encodes CASSLVELEQYF. The whole variable domain, filled in from reference TRBV7-2 and TRBJ2-7, reads GAGVSQSPSNKVTEKGKDVELRCDPISGHTALYWYRQSLGQGLEFLIYFQGNSAPDKSGLPSDRFSAERTGGSVSTLTIQRTQQEDSAVYLCASSLVELEQYFGPGTRLTVT.

The CDR3, as DNA: TGTGCCAGCAGTTTACGGGAGTGGAGCACAGATACGCAGTATTTT. Protein product: CASSLREWSTDTQYF. The chain links TRBV27 to TRBJ2-3; D possibly corresponds to TRBD2 (6 bases). Trimming cost V 2 bases and J 0 bases, with 9 bases left between them. The CDR3 spans 15 residues. Germline loops: CDR1 MNHEY, CDR2 SMNVEV (reference sequence).